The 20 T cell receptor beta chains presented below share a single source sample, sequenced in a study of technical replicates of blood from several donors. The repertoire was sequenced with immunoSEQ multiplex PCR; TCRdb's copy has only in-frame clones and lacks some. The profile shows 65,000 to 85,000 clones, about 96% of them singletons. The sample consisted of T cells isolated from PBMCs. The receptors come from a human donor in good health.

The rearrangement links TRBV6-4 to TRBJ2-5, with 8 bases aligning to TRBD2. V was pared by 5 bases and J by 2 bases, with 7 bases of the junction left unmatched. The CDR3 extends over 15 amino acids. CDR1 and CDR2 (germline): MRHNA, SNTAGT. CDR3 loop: CASSIAGGRQETQYF. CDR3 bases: TGTGCCAGCAGTATTGCGGGAGGCCGACAAGAGACCCAGTACTTC.

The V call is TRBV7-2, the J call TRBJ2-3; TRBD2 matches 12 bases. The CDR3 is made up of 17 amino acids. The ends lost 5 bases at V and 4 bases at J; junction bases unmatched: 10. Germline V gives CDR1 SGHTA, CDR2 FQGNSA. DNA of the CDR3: TGTGCCAGCAGCAAACGACTAGCGGGAGATTCGTCAGATACGCAGTATTTT. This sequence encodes CASSKRLAGDSSDTQYF.

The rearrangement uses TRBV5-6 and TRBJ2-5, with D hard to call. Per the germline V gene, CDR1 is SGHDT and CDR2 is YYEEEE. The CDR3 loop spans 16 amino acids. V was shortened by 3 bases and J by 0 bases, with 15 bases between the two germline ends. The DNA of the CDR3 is TGTGCCAGCAGCTATGTCCAGCGAACGTACCAAGAGACCCAGTACTTC. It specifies CASSYVQRTYQETQYF.

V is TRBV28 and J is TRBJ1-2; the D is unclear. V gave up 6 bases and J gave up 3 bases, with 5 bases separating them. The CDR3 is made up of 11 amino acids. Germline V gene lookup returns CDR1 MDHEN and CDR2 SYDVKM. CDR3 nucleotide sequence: TGTGCCAGCAGCCGTGACTATGGCTACACCTTC. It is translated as CASSRDYGYTF.

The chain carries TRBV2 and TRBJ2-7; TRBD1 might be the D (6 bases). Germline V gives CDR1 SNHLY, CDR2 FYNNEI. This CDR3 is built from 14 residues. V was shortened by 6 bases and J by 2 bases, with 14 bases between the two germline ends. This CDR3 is CASRGLTGPYEQYF. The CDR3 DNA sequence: TGTGCCAGCAGGGGGTTAACAGGGCCCTACGAGCAGTACTTC.

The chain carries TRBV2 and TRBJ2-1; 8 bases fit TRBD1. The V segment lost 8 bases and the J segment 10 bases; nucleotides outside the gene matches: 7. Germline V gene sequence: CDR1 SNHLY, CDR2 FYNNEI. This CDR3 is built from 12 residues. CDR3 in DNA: TGTGCCAGCGGGAGACAGGGGCGGGAGCAGTTCTTC. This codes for CASGRQGREQFF.

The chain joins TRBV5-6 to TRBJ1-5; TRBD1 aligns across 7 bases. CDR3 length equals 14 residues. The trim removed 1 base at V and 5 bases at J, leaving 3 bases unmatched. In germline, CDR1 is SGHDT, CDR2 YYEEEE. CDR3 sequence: CASSLNRGYQPQHF. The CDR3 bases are TGTGCCAGCAGCTTGAACAGGGGATATCAGCCCCAGCATTTT.

The CDR3 here is CASSENRASGNTIYF. As DNA, the CDR3 is TGTGCCAGCAGTGAGAACAGGGCATCTGGAAACACCATATATTTT. The chain joins TRBV6-1 to TRBJ1-3; D possibly corresponds to TRBD1 (6 bases). Trimming took off 3 bases at V and 1 base at J, with 10 bases between the two ends. The germline gives CDR1 MNHNS, CDR2 SASEGT. The CDR3 runs 15 residues.

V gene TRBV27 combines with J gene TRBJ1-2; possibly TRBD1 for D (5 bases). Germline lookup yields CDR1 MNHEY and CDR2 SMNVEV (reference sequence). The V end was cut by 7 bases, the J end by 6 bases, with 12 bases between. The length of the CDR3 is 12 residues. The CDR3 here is CASTNRGNGYTF. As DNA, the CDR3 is TGTGCCAGCACCAACCGGGGGAATGGCTACACCTTC.

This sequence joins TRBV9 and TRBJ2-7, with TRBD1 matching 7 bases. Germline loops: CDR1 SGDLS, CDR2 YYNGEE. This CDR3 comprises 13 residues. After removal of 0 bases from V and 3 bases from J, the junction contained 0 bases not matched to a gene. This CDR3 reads CASSVDRGYEQYF. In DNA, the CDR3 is TGTGCCAGCAGCGTAGACAGGGGCTACGAGCAGTACTTC.

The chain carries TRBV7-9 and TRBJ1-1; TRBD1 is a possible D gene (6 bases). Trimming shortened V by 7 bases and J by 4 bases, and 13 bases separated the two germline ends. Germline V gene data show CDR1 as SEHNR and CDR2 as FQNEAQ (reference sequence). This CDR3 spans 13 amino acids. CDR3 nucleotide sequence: TGTGCCAGCACCCTCACAGGGATCACTGAAGCTTTCTTT. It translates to CASTLTGITEAFF.

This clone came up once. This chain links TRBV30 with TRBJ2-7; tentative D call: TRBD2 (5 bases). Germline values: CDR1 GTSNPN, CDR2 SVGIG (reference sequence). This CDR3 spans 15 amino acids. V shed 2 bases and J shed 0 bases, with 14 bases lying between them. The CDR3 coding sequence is TGTGCCTGGAGTTCTCGGGAAAGAGGCTCCTACGAGCAGTACTTC. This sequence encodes CAWSSRERGSYEQYF.

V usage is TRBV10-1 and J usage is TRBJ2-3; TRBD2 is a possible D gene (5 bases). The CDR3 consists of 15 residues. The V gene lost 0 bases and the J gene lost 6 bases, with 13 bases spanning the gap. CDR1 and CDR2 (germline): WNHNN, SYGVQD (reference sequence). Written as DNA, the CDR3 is TGCGCCAGCAGTGAGTCGCTGGACTCTAAGGATACGCAGTATTTT. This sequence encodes CASSESLDSKDTQYF.

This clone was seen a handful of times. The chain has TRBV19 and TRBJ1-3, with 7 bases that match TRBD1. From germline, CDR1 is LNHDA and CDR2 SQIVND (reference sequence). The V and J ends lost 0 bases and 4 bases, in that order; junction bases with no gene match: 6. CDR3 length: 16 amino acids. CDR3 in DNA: TGTGCCAGTAGTATAGACTTGACAGGGCCCGGAAACACCATATATTTT. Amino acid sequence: CASSIDLTGPGNTIYF.

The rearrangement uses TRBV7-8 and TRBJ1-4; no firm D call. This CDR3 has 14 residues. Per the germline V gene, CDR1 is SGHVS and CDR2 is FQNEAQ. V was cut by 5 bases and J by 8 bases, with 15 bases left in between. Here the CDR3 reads CASSPNGYDEKLFF. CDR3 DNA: TGTGCCAGCAGCCCGAACGGGTATGACGAAAAACTGTTTTTT. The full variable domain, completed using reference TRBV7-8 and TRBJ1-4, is GAGVSQSPRYKVAKRGQDVALRCDPISGHVSLFWYQQALGQGPEFLTYFQNEAQLDKSGLPSDRFFAERPEGSVSTLKIQRTQQEDSAVYLCASSPNGYDEKLFFGSGTQLSVL.

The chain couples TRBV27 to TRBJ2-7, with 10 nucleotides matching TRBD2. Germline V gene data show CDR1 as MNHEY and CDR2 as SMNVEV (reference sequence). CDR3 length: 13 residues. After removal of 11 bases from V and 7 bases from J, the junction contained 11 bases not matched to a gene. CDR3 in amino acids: CAASAGGPYEQYF. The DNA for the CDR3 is TGTGCCGCCTCAGCGGGAGGGCCGTATGAGCAGTACTTC.

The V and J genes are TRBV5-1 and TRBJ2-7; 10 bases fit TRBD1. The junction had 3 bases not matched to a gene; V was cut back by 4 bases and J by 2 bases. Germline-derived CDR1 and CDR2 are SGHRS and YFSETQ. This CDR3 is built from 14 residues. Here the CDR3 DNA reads TGCGCCAGCAGCCTGGACAGGGGGGCCTACGAGCAGTACTTC. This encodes CASSLDRGAYEQYF.

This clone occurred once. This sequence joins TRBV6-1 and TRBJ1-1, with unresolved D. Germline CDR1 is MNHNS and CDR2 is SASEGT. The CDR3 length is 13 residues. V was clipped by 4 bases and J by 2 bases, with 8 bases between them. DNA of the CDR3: TGTGCCAGCAGTGGCACCCTAAACACTGAAGCTTTCTTT. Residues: CASSGTLNTEAFF.

For the CDR3, the DNA is TGTGCCAGCAGCGCCTCGGGACACTACACAGATACGCAGTATTTT. It codes for CASSASGHYTDTQYF. V and J are TRBV11-2 and TRBJ2-3, with D possibly TRBD1 on 6 matching bases. The V and J ends lost 5 bases and 2 bases respectively, with 14 bases between them. CDR3 length: 15 amino acids. CDR1 is SGHAT and CDR2 is FQNNGV in the germline V gene.

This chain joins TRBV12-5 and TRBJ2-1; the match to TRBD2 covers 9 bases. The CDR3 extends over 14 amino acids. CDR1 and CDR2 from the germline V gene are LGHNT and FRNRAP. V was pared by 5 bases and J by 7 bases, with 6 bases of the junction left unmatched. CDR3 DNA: TGTGCTAGTGGTCTAACCGCGGGAGGGAATGAGCAGTTCTTC. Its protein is CASGLTAGGNEQFF. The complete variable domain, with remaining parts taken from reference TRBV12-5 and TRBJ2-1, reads DARVTQTPRHKVTEMGQEVTMRCQPILGHNTVFWYRQTMMQGLELLAYFRNRAPLDDSGMPKDRFSAEMPDATLATLKIQPSEPRDSAVYFCASGLTAGGNEQFFGPGTRLTVL.